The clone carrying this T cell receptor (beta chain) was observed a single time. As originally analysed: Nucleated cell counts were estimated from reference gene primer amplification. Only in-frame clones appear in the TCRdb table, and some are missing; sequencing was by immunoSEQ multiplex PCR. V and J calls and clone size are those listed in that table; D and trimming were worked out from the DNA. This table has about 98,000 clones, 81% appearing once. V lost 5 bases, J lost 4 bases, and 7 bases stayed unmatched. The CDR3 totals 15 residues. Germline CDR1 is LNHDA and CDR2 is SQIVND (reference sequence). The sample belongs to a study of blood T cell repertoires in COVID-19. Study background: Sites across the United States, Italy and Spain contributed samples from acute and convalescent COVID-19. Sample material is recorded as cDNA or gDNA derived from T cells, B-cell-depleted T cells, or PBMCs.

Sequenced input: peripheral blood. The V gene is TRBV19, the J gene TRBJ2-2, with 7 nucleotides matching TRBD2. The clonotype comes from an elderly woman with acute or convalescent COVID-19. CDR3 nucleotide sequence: TGTGCCAGTAGTGCTAGCTGGGGGGGCACCGGGGAGCTGTTTTTT. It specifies CASSASWGGTGELFF. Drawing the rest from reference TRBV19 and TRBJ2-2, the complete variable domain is DGGITQSPKYLFRKEGQNVTLSCEQNLNHDAMYWYRQDPGQGLRLIYYSQIVNDFQKGDIAEGYSVSREKKESFPLTVTSAQKNPTAFYLCASSASWGGTGELFFGEGSRLTVL.